This TCR beta chain is from a study of control samples from healthy donors and cancer patients. Data came from immunoSEQ multiplex PCR; TCRdb stores just in-frame clones and leaves some out. The data hold 150,000 to 200,000 clones, with roughly 94% observed a single time. Germline CDR1 KGHSH, CDR2 LQKENI. This CDR3 is built from 14 residues. V dropped 6 bases and J dropped 0 bases, with 9 bases sitting between them. The chain has TRBV18 and TRBJ2-4; weak D call: TRBD2 (6 bases). The source is a woman aged 40 to 50 in good health. The material sequenced was blood. CDR3 bases: TGTGCCAGCTCGAATAGCGGAGCCAAAAACATTCAGTACTTC. Encoded protein: CASSNSGAKNIQYF.